The 15 T cell receptor beta chains presented below share a single source sample, sequenced in a study of T cells expressing NK-cell markers. TCRdb reprocessed the 5' RACE reads; each CDR3 protein has one entry and no DNA is given. This specimen shows about 440,000 distinct CDR3 sequences; the ten leading clones hold approximately 6.8%. Sequencing was done on a sample of blood T cells: a sorted CD56 or NKG2C T cell subset, CD4+ or CD8+ T cells, or bulk PBMC T cells (not recorded which). The receptors originated from a woman aged 18 to 75 in good health.

The genes are TRBV9 and TRBJ2-7; as DNA is missing, the TRBD1 call by TCRdb cannot be tested. Germline V CDR1 and CDR2: SGDLS, YYNGEE. CDR3 size: 15 residues. The CDR3: CASSVGTGGSYEQYF.

CDR3 in amino acids: CSVTPRSVSGAEKLFF. The rearrangement links TRBV20-1 to TRBJ1-4; without DNA, the TCRdb call of TRBD1 cannot be checked. Per the germline V gene, CDR1 is DFQATT and CDR2 is SNEGSKA (reference sequence). CDR3 length equals 16 residues.

The CDR3 loop reads CASSQDGRGGHTNTQYF. The J gene is TRBJ2-3, the V gene TRBV4-3; TCRdb returns TRBD2, unconfirmable since there is no DNA. CDR3 length: 17 residues. Looked up from germline, CDR1 is LGHNA and CDR2 is YSLEER.

This chain uses TRBV18 with TRBJ1-2. Germline V gene data show CDR1 as KGHSH and CDR2 as LQKENI. This CDR3 comprises 12 residues. This chain's CDR3 is CASSPPGYGYTF. Variable domain in full (rest from reference TRBV18 and TRBJ1-2): NAGVMQNPRHLVRRRGQEARLRCSPMKGHSHVYWYRQLPEEGLKFMVYLQKENIIDESGMPKERFSAEFPKEGPSILRIQQVVRGDSAAYFCASSPPGYGYTFGSGTRLTVV.

The chain recombines TRBV7-2 with TRBJ1-4; the TCRdb call, TRBD1, lacks DNA for checking. Germline V gene lookup returns CDR1 SGHTA and CDR2 FQGNSA. The CDR3 spans 14 residues. The CDR3 here is CASSVQGTNEKLFF.

The chain uses TRBV5-1 and TRBJ2-7; TCRdb returns TRBD1, unconfirmable since there is no DNA. This CDR3 spans 17 amino acids. Germline V CDR1 and CDR2: SGHRS, YFSETQ. CDR3 region: CASSLRSSGQGLYEQYF.

V usage is TRBV24-1 and J usage is TRBJ2-1; TCRdb designates TRBD2, a call that cannot be tested without DNA. The CDR3 is 16 residues long. Germline CDR1 KGHDR, CDR2 SFDVKD. The CDR3 region is CATSDFPDYGNNEQFF.

V gene TRBV5-4 combines with J gene TRBJ2-4. The CDR3 extends over 14 amino acids. The germline V gene encodes CDR1 SGHNT and CDR2 YYREEE (reference sequence). The CDR3: CASSLEGAKNIQYF.

The CDR3 sequence: CASSLVIGSGNTIYF. V usage is TRBV7-2 and J usage is TRBJ1-3. The CDR3 is 15 residues long. The germline V gene has CDR1 SGHTA and CDR2 FQGNSA.

The J gene is TRBJ2-3, the V gene TRBV7-2; no DNA is available, so the TRBD2 call from TCRdb remains unchecked. Germline loops: CDR1 SGHTA, CDR2 FQGNSA. This CDR3 contains 17 residues. Here the CDR3 reads CASSFLSGRAIPDTQYF.

The chain uses TRBV5-1 and TRBJ2-1; checking the TCRdb D call of TRBD2 is not possible without DNA. CDR3 length: 15 residues. The germline gives CDR1 SGHRS, CDR2 YFSETQ. CDR3 residues: CASSFPGLVDNEQFF. Using reference TRBV5-1 and TRBJ2-1 for the parts outside the CDR3, the full variable domain is KAGVTQTPRYLIKTRGQQVTLSCSPISGHRSVSWYQQTPGQGLQFLFEYFSETQRNKGNFPGRFSGRQFSNSRSEMNVSTLELGDSALYLCASSFPGLVDNEQFFGPGTRLTVL.

The chain combines TRBV7-3 with TRBJ2-1; without DNA, the TCRdb call of TRBD2 cannot be checked. The CDR3 runs 15 residues. From germline, CDR1 is SGHTA and CDR2 FQGTGA. The CDR3 spells CASSSDRGPWNEQFF.

This rearrangement joins TRBV29-1 to TRBJ2-5; TCRdb's D call, TRBD2, is unchecked because there is no DNA. CDR1 and CDR2 (germline): SQVTM, ANQGSEA. This CDR3 has 16 residues. Here the CDR3 reads CSVDLTSGGGQETQYF.

The chain recombines TRBV25-1 with TRBJ2-1; TCRdb returns TRBD1, unconfirmable since there is no DNA. The CDR3 is 15 amino acids. Germline assignment: CDR1 MGHDK and CDR2 SYGVNS. CDR3 residues: CASSDRGKSYNEQFF.

V gene TRBV6-1 combines with J gene TRBJ2-2. Germline CDR1 is MNHNS and CDR2 is SASEGT. CDR3 length: 15 amino acids. CDR3 loop: CASTEPGSNTGELFF.